This T cell receptor (beta chain) was recovered during a study of blood T cells in healthy people across ages. The study, taken as a whole, reports: Because donor CMV status was unknown, expanded clonotype changes were possibly confounded. There were more naive CD4+ cells and higher diversity in long-lived donors than in aged donors.

The CDR3 loop spans 13 amino acids. V lost 1 base and J lost 8; bases outside the gene matches: 4. Germline V CDR1 and CDR2: LGHNA, YNFKEQ. This clonotype was picked up many times. Its specificity is not known. It was with a sample-barcoded 5' primer and a J-beta primer mix that a second PCR of roughly 7 to 12 cycles was run. The study obtained at least 2.5 million CDR3-containing paired-end reads from every sample. In TCRdb, the 5' RACE reads were re-called with MiXCR into one record per CDR3 protein. The sample includes 870,000 or so distinct CDR3 sequences, around 28% seen only once; the top ten take about 18%. Aged about 6 to 95, donors were systemically healthy Caucasians from Russia.

The sample taken for sequencing was blood. This clonotype was sampled from a woman older than 75 in good health. J is TRBJ1-1 and V is TRBV4-2; the match to TRBD1 covers 7 bases. The CDR3 nucleotides are TGTGCCAGCAGCCAAGGGACAGGCCGCGAAGCTTTCTTT. It is translated as CASSQGTGREAFF.